Listed here is a single T cell receptor (beta chain). What it binds is unknown. The sample is drawn from a study of cytomegalovirus exposure and HLA in healthy donors. Regarding the study as a whole: Reportedly, diagnosis of cytomegalovirus status by the classifier showed high specificity and sensitivity. The authors reported that TCR beta sequences could predict HLA-A and HLA-B alleles. These predictions were accurate for most subjects in the first cohort. Equally common other TCR beta chains were less clonally expanded than HLA-associated ones, a later analysis found.

With 60 Vbeta and 13 Jbeta primers, the PCR was carried out. Authors' data handling: An analysis that came later counted tens of millions of unique TCR beta chains, approximately 9.9 million shared. This table comes from immunoSEQ multiplex PCR, and its TCRdb copy is limited to in-frame clones, with some not included. That table furnishes V, J and clone size, whereas the DNA furnished D and trimming. The table includes 170,000 or so clones, 77% detected once. Trimming at V came to 5 bases and at J to 4 bases, leaving 5 bases not matched to a gene. This CDR3 is 15 amino acids long. Germline V CDR1 and CDR2: SEHNR, FQNEAQ (reference sequence).

The sequenced sample was PBMCs. This receptor was identified in a woman under 40 in good health and CMV-seropositive. V is TRBV7-9 and J is TRBJ2-1, with TRBD1 matching 10 bases. The CDR3 nucleotides read TGTGCCAGCAGCCGACAGGGGGCCCTATACAATGAGCAGTTCTTC. Residues: CASSRQGALYNEQFF. Combining the CDR3 with reference TRBV7-9 and TRBJ2-1 gives the whole variable domain DTGVSQNPRHKITKRGQNVTFRCDPISEHNRLYWYRQTLGQGPEFLTYFQNEAQLEKSRLLSDRFSAERPKGSFSTLEIQRTEQGDSAMYLCASSRQGALYNEQFFGPGTRLTVL.